These T cell receptor beta chains were read from a single sample in a study of blood T cell repertoires in COVID-19. Assay: immunoSEQ multiplex PCR; the TCRdb copy retains only in-frame clones and omits some. Of about 89,000 clones listed, about 83% were seen once; the top ten hold approximately 51%. Sequencing used peripheral blood. These receptors originate from a human donor in a cohort sampled during active COVID-19. CDR3s include the opening cysteine and the closing phenylalanine or tryptophan. The D gene is left open where the match is weak. Some rows mark clone size as missing; the rest say once, few, many or name a class of expanded clone.

j_call: TRBJ1-5; clone_size: many; d_call: -; v_call: TRBV19; cdr3_aa: CASSGASTNQPQHF; cdr3_nt: TGTGCCAGTAGTGGGGCCTCTACCAATCAGCCCCAGCATTTT
j_call: TRBJ2-7; clone_size: -; d_call: -; v_call: TRBV6-5; cdr3_aa: CASRQKGRYEQYF; cdr3_nt: TGTGCCAGCAGGCAGAAAGGGAGGTACGAGCAGTACTTC
j_call: TRBJ2-1; clone_size: -; d_call: TRBD2; v_call: TRBV6-1; cdr3_aa: CASSGKLAGSYNEQFF; cdr3_nt: TGTGCCAGCAGTGGGAAACTAGCGGGGTCCTACAATGAGCAGTTCTTC
j_call: TRBJ1-4; clone_size: few; d_call: -; v_call: TRBV4-1; cdr3_aa: CASSLRQLVNEKLFF; cdr3_nt: TGCGCCAGCAGCCTCCGCCAGCTAGTTAATGAAAAACTGTTTTTT
j_call: TRBJ1-2; clone_size: few; d_call: -; v_call: TRBV4-1; cdr3_aa: CASSHRDRTSHGYTF; cdr3_nt: TGCGCCAGCAGCCACCGAGACAGGACTTCTCATGGCTACACCTTC
j_call: TRBJ2-5; clone_size: -; d_call: -; v_call: TRBV28; cdr3_aa: CASSSPHRSTGQETQYF; cdr3_nt: TGTGCCAGCAGTTCCCCCCACCGTTCGACAGGACAAGAGACCCAGTACTTC
j_call: TRBJ2-1; clone_size: -; d_call: -; v_call: TRBV7-9; cdr3_aa: CAASTPGSGNEQFF; cdr3_nt: TGTGCCGCTTCGACCCCCGGGTCTGGGAATGAGCAGTTCTTC
j_call: TRBJ1-4; clone_size: -; d_call: -; v_call: TRBV11-2; cdr3_aa: CASSLGTGNEKLFF; cdr3_nt: TGTGCCAGCAGCTTAGGCACAGGGAATGAAAAACTGTTTTTT
j_call: TRBJ1-6; clone_size: few; d_call: -; v_call: TRBV6-5; cdr3_aa: CASTQSGDKVSPLHF; cdr3_nt: TGTGCCAGCACCCAAAGCGGGGATAAGGTTTCACCCCTCCACTTT
j_call: TRBJ2-6; clone_size: -; d_call: -; v_call: TRBV4-3; cdr3_aa: CASSQLVSGSGANVLTF; cdr3_nt: TGCGCCAGCAGCCAGTTGGTATCGGGCTCTGGGGCCAACGTCCTGACTTTC
j_call: TRBJ2-5; clone_size: -; d_call: TRBD1; v_call: TRBV28; cdr3_aa: CASSLGGQGETQYF; cdr3_nt: TGTGCCAGCAGCCTGGGGGGACAGGGCGAGACCCAGTACTTC
j_call: TRBJ1-2; clone_size: -; d_call: -; v_call: TRBV30; cdr3_aa: CASPGRGNYGYTF; cdr3_nt: TGTGCCTCCCCGGGGAGGGGAAACTATGGCTACACCTTC
j_call: TRBJ2-1; clone_size: -; d_call: -; v_call: TRBV11-3; cdr3_aa: CASSRTLSRGNNEQFF; cdr3_nt: TGTGCCAGCAGCCGAACATTATCGCGGGGTAACAATGAGCAGTTCTTC
j_call: TRBJ2-7; clone_size: -; d_call: TRBD1; v_call: TRBV7-2; cdr3_aa: CASSLARTGYEFFSSYEQYF; cdr3_nt: TGTGCCAGCAGCTTAGCCCGGACAGGGTACGAGTTCTTTAGCTCCTACGAGCAGTACTTC
j_call: TRBJ1-2; clone_size: -; d_call: TRBD1; v_call: TRBV5-6; cdr3_aa: CASSLDRGGRGYTF; cdr3_nt: TGTGCCAGCAGCTTGGACAGGGGAGGTCGGGGCTACACCTTC
j_call: TRBJ1-5; clone_size: medium-sized; d_call: TRBD1; v_call: TRBV28; cdr3_aa: CASSHDRGQDQPQHF; cdr3_nt: TGTGCCAGCAGCCACGACAGGGGGCAGGATCAGCCCCAGCATTTT
j_call: TRBJ1-5; clone_size: -; d_call: -; v_call: TRBV28; cdr3_aa: CASTRQLNQPQHF; cdr3_nt: TGTGCCAGCACAAGACAGCTAAATCAGCCCCAGCATTTT
j_call: TRBJ2-3; clone_size: few; d_call: -; v_call: TRBV6-5; cdr3_aa: CASIGGRPADTQYF; cdr3_nt: TGTGCCAGCATCGGGGGGCGCCCAGCAGATACGCAGTATTTT
j_call: TRBJ2-2; clone_size: -; d_call: TRBD2; v_call: TRBV30; cdr3_aa: CAWSVLAGTGELFF; cdr3_nt: TGTGCCTGGAGTGTACTAGCGGGCACCGGGGAGCTGTTTTTT
j_call: TRBJ1-1; clone_size: -; d_call: -; v_call: TRBV29-1; cdr3_aa: CRVGWGEKGTEAFF; cdr3_nt: TGCAGGGTGGGTTGGGGGGAGAAGGGCACTGAAGCTTTCTTT
j_call: TRBJ1-2; clone_size: -; d_call: -; v_call: TRBV10-2; cdr3_aa: CASSEDRGGYTF; cdr3_nt: TGCGCCAGCAGTGAGGATCGCGGTGGCTACACCTTC
j_call: TRBJ2-3; clone_size: -; d_call: -; v_call: TRBV2; cdr3_aa: CASNEGLDWTSTDTQYF; cdr3_nt: TGTGCCAGCAATGAGGGCCTGGACTGGACTAGCACAGATACGCAGTATTTT
j_call: TRBJ1-2; clone_size: -; d_call: TRBD1; v_call: TRBV27; cdr3_aa: CASSPSGQGDGYTF; cdr3_nt: TGTGCCAGCAGTCCCTCGGGACAGGGGGACGGCTACACCTTC
j_call: TRBJ1-5; clone_size: -; d_call: TRBD1; v_call: TRBV28; cdr3_aa: CASREDTGQGQRQPQHF; cdr3_nt: TGTGCCAGCAGAGAAGACACCGGACAGGGACAGCGTCAGCCCCAGCATTTT
j_call: TRBJ2-3; clone_size: -; d_call: -; v_call: TRBV9; cdr3_aa: CASSVTEWSTDTQYF; cdr3_nt: TGTGCCAGCAGCGTGACGGAGTGGTCCACAGATACGCAGTATTTT
j_call: TRBJ2-3; clone_size: few; d_call: -; v_call: TRBV29-1; cdr3_aa: CSACREPDFTDTQYF; cdr3_nt: TGCAGCGCTTGCCGGGAACCTGACTTCACAGATACGCAGTATTTT
j_call: TRBJ2-3; clone_size: -; d_call: -; v_call: TRBV10-3; cdr3_aa: CAISWTKTDTQYF; cdr3_nt: TGTGCCATCAGTTGGACTAAAACAGATACGCAGTATTTT
j_call: TRBJ2-7; clone_size: -; d_call: TRBD1; v_call: TRBV7-9; cdr3_aa: CASSRDSHSYEQYF; cdr3_nt: TGTGCCAGCAGCCGGGACAGCCACTCCTACGAGCAGTACTTC
j_call: TRBJ1-1; clone_size: -; d_call: -; v_call: TRBV29-1; cdr3_aa: CSVGDLEGTEAFF; cdr3_nt: TGCAGCGTGGGGGACTTAGAGGGAACTGAAGCTTTCTTT
j_call: TRBJ2-2; clone_size: few; d_call: -; v_call: TRBV7-2; cdr3_aa: CASSLASRATGELFF; cdr3_nt: TGTGCCAGCAGCTTAGCGTCGAGGGCCACCGGGGAGCTGTTTTTT
j_call: TRBJ2-1; clone_size: -; d_call: -; v_call: TRBV7-2; cdr3_aa: CASSLYRENEQFF; cdr3_nt: TGTGCCAGCAGCTTATACAGGGAGAATGAGCAGTTCTTC
j_call: TRBJ2-1; clone_size: once; d_call: -; v_call: TRBV24-1; cdr3_aa: CATSSTGWVGEQFF; cdr3_nt: TGTGCCACCAGTTCCACGGGTTGGGTAGGTGAGCAGTTCTTC
j_call: TRBJ1-1; clone_size: -; d_call: -; v_call: TRBV6-5; cdr3_aa: CASNLGLRNTEAFF; cdr3_nt: TGTGCCAGCAACCTGGGACTTAGGAACACTGAAGCTTTCTTT
j_call: TRBJ2-1; clone_size: -; d_call: TRBD1; v_call: TRBV19; cdr3_aa: CASSTGQGNYNEQFF; cdr3_nt: TGTGCCAGTAGTACCGGACAGGGGAATTACAATGAGCAGTTCTTC
j_call: TRBJ1-5; clone_size: -; d_call: -; v_call: TRBV9; cdr3_aa: CASSVGSGNQPQHF; cdr3_nt: TGTGCCAGCAGCGTAGGATCAGGCAATCAGCCCCAGCATTTT
j_call: TRBJ1-2; clone_size: -; d_call: -; v_call: TRBV29-1; cdr3_aa: CSAASTGFYGYTF; cdr3_nt: TGCAGCGCAGCTTCTACAGGGTTCTATGGCTACACCTTC
j_call: TRBJ2-7; clone_size: -; d_call: -; v_call: TRBV24-1; cdr3_aa: CATSDSSYEQYF; cdr3_nt: TGTGCCACCAGTGATTCCAGCTACGAGCAGTACTTC
j_call: TRBJ2-7; clone_size: -; d_call: -; v_call: TRBV20-1; cdr3_aa: CSGGVHEQYF; cdr3_nt: TGCAGTGGGGGGGTCCACGAGCAGTACTTC
j_call: TRBJ1-5; clone_size: once; d_call: -; v_call: TRBV28; cdr3_aa: CASSPYSNQPQHF; cdr3_nt: TGTGCCAGCAGTCCGTATAGCAATCAGCCCCAGCATTTT
j_call: TRBJ2-7; clone_size: -; d_call: TRBD2; v_call: TRBV5-6; cdr3_aa: CASSWLSLAGVDEQYF; cdr3_nt: TGTGCCAGCAGCTGGCTCTCCCTAGCGGGAGTTGACGAGCAGTACTTC
j_call: TRBJ1-3; clone_size: few; d_call: -; v_call: TRBV18; cdr3_aa: CASSPRKGESGNTIYF; cdr3_nt: TGTGCCAGCTCACCACGAAAGGGAGAATCTGGAAACACCATATATTTT
j_call: TRBJ2-3; clone_size: -; d_call: -; v_call: TRBV9; cdr3_aa: CASSGPGEGTQYF; cdr3_nt: TGTGCCAGCAGCGGGCCCGGGGAAGGTACGCAGTATTTT
j_call: TRBJ2-7; clone_size: -; d_call: -; v_call: TRBV12-3/TRBV12-4; cdr3_aa: CASSRDRMYF; cdr3_nt: TGTGCCAGCAGCCGAGACAGGATGTACTTC
j_call: TRBJ2-2; clone_size: -; d_call: -; v_call: TRBV7-9; cdr3_aa: CASSLHGSTAGELFF; cdr3_nt: TGTGCCAGCAGCTTACATGGGAGCACAGCCGGGGAGCTGTTTTTT
j_call: TRBJ1-6; clone_size: -; d_call: TRBD1; v_call: TRBV28; cdr3_aa: CASRGEGGWRYNSPLHF; cdr3_nt: TGTGCCAGCAGGGGGGAAGGGGGCTGGAGGTATAATTCACCCCTCCACTTT
j_call: TRBJ2-7; clone_size: few; d_call: -; v_call: TRBV11-2; cdr3_aa: CASSLVQGTAFREQYF; cdr3_nt: TGTGCCAGCAGCTTAGTTCAGGGTACTGCTTTCCGCGAGCAGTACTTC
j_call: TRBJ2-7; clone_size: -; d_call: TRBD1; v_call: TRBV7-6; cdr3_aa: CASSPRVTGTTYEQYF; cdr3_nt: TGTGCCAGCAGCCCCCGTGTGACAGGGACCACCTACGAGCAGTACTTC
j_call: TRBJ2-4; clone_size: -; d_call: TRBD2; v_call: TRBV25-1; cdr3_aa: CASSVGAGGQNIQYF; cdr3_nt: TGTGCCAGCAGTGTGGGGGCGGGAGGGCAAAACATTCAGTACTTC
j_call: TRBJ2-1; clone_size: -; d_call: -; v_call: TRBV6-6; cdr3_aa: CASRTSYNEQFF; cdr3_nt: TGTGCCAGCAGGACTAGCTACAATGAGCAGTTCTTC
j_call: TRBJ2-7; clone_size: -; d_call: -; v_call: TRBV7-2; cdr3_aa: CASSLGIAVEQYF; cdr3_nt: TGTGCCAGCAGCTTAGGCATAGCGGTCGAGCAGTACTTC
j_call: TRBJ2-1; clone_size: -; d_call: -; v_call: TRBV6-2/TRBV6-3; cdr3_aa: CASSYLAEGPRSSYNEQFF; cdr3_nt: TGTGCCAGCAGTTACTTAGCGGAGGGCCCACGGAGCTCCTACAATGAGCAGTTCTTC
j_call: TRBJ1-4; clone_size: -; d_call: -; v_call: TRBV10-3; cdr3_aa: CAISSGGEKLFF; cdr3_nt: TGTGCCATCAGTTCCGGGGGGGAAAAACTGTTTTTT
j_call: TRBJ2-3; clone_size: -; d_call: TRBD2; v_call: TRBV29-1; cdr3_aa: CSARTSGRPTSTDTQYF; cdr3_nt: TGCAGCGCCCGGACTAGCGGGAGACCTACTAGCACAGATACGCAGTATTTT
j_call: TRBJ2-4; clone_size: -; d_call: TRBD1; v_call: TRBV19; cdr3_aa: CASTRWGTGLTKNIQYF; cdr3_nt: TGTGCCAGTACCCGATGGGGGACAGGGCTAACCAAAAACATTCAGTACTTC
j_call: TRBJ1-1; clone_size: -; d_call: TRBD1; v_call: TRBV5-1; cdr3_aa: CASSSAPDRVGEAFF; cdr3_nt: TGCGCCAGCAGCTCTGCCCCGGACAGGGTGGGTGAAGCTTTCTTT
j_call: TRBJ2-5; clone_size: -; d_call: -; v_call: TRBV15; cdr3_aa: CATSRDSDQETQYF; cdr3_nt: TGTGCCACCAGCAGAGACAGCGACCAAGAGACCCAGTACTTC
j_call: TRBJ2-2; clone_size: -; d_call: -; v_call: TRBV24-1; cdr3_aa: CATSDAGPGTGELFF; cdr3_nt: TGTGCCACCAGTGATGCAGGGCCTGGTACCGGGGAGCTGTTTTTT
j_call: TRBJ1-4; clone_size: once; d_call: -; v_call: TRBV7-2; cdr3_aa: CASSTYRNEKLFF; cdr3_nt: TGTGCCAGCAGCACGTACAGGAATGAAAAACTGTTTTTT
j_call: TRBJ2-1; clone_size: -; d_call: TRBD2; v_call: TRBV6-2/TRBV6-3; cdr3_aa: CASSYSGGGATYNEQFF; cdr3_nt: TGTGCCAGCAGTTATAGCGGGGGGGGAGCAACCTACAATGAGCAGTTCTTC